This T cell receptor beta chain originates from a study of cytomegalovirus exposure and HLA in healthy donors. Regarding the study as a whole: A prior analysis recorded that most TCR beta V segments were productive about 87% or about 30% of the time. Cytomegalovirus status, reportedly, was diagnosed with high specificity and sensitivity by the classifier. Later work found most CMV-associated TCR beta chains apparently HLA-restricted.

60 Vbeta and 13 Jbeta primers were used in PCR. Method: immunoSEQ multiplex PCR; TCRdb's copy keeps in-frame clones and lacks some. The table records 100,000 to 150,000 clones, roughly four fifths of them present only once. Details on this clone: What it binds is unknown.

CDR1 and CDR2 (germline): MNHNY, SVGAGI (reference sequence). The CDR3 length is 14 residues. V was pared by 10 bases and J by 7 bases, with 20 bases between. Nominally healthy donors provided the samples, though records likely missed some immune exposures. The specimen was PBMCs. This sequence originates from a woman in her forties in good health and CMV-seropositive. The chain recombines TRBV6-6 with TRBJ2-1; D is possibly TRBD2 (5 bases). The CDR3 coding sequence is TGTGCCATCGGGGTTGGTCCCAAGGAGAATGAGCAGTTCTTC. This codes for CAIGVGPKENEQFF.